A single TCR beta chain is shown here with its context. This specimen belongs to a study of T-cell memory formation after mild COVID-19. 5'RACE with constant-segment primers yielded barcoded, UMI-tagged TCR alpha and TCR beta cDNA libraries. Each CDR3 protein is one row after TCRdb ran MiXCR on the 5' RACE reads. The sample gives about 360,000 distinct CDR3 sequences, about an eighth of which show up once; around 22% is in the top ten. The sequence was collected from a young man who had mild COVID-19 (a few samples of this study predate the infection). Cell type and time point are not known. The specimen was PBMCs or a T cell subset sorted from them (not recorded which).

The DNA for the CDR3 is TGCAGTGCTAGAGACCGACAGCCACACTATAACTCTGGAAACACCATATATTTT. Translated, it gives CSARDRQPHYNSGNTIYF. The V and J genes are TRBV20-1 and TRBJ1-3; TRBD1 is a possible D gene (5 bases). Germline values: CDR1 DFQATT, CDR2 SNEGSKA (reference sequence). This CDR3 is 18 amino acids long. V lost 0 bases to trimming and J lost 0 bases, with 18 bases between them.